These T cell receptor beta chains were read from a single sample in a study of CD8+ T cells in alopecia areata. Some clones are missing from TCRdb's copy, which holds only in-frame ones; the method was immunoSEQ multiplex PCR. The table has 110,000 to 150,000 clones, approximately 60% seen once. Sequences were obtained from CD8+ T cells sorted from blood. The receptors stem from a human donor in good health. The CDR3 runs from the conserved cysteine through the conserved F or W. The order of the fields is J gene, V gene, D gene, clone size, CDR3 DNA, CDR3 protein. D genes are given only for firm matches. The size entry is marked missing in some rows and otherwise reads once, few, many or a size class.

TRBJ2-7,TRBV7-9,NA,NA,TGTGCCAGCAGCTATAGGGGCAGGGAGGACGACGAGCAGTACTTC,CASSYRGREDDEQYF
TRBJ2-5,TRBV7-9,NA,NA,TGTGCCAGCAGCCCACGACGGTCGGACGAACAAGAGACCCAGTACTTC,CASSPRRSDEQETQYF
TRBJ1-2,TRBV29-1,TRBD1,NA,TGCAGCGTTGATTATCCAGGGGACAGCCAGGGGGTGGACTATGGCTACACCTTC,CSVDYPGDSQGVDYGYTF
TRBJ2-2,TRBV10-3,NA,few,TGTGCCATCAGTGACCCCGGACAAAGCACCGGGGAGCTGTTTTTT,CAISDPGQSTGELFF
TRBJ2-7,TRBV6-1,NA,many,TGTGCCAGCCGCCTTTCCTACGAGCAGTACTTC,CASRLSYEQYF
TRBJ2-1,TRBV11-1,TRBD2,NA,TGTGCCAGCAGCCCCCTTACGGGAGGGCCGGGCAATGAGCAGTTCTTC,CASSPLTGGPGNEQFF
TRBJ2-1,TRBV30,TRBD1,NA,TGTGCCTGGAGTGGCCTAAGGGACAGCTCCAAGGTGGCTCAATACAATGAGCAGTTCTTC,CAWSGLRDSSKVAQYNEQFF
TRBJ2-5,TRBV2,TRBD2,NA,TGTGCCAGCAGCCTTGGGAGGGTCCAAGAGACCCAGTACTTC,CASSLGRVQETQYF
TRBJ1-1,TRBV14,NA,NA,TGTGCCAGCAGCCAAATAGGGGACGGTGAAGCTTTCTTT,CASSQIGDGEAFF
TRBJ2-5,TRBV7-9,NA,few,TGTGCCAGCAGCTTAGTCGGCAGCCAAGAGACCCAGTACTTC,CASSLVGSQETQYF
TRBJ2-3,TRBV5-6,NA,NA,TGTGCCAGCAGCCTCCGTGGGACGGGCCTGGATACGCAGTATTTT,CASSLRGTGLDTQYF
TRBJ2-7,TRBV29-1,NA,NA,TGCAGCGTTGTAGGCGGGTACTCCTACGAGCAGTACTTC,CSVVGGYSYEQYF
TRBJ2-7,TRBV5-1,NA,NA,TGTGCCAGCAGCTTGGTTCCGGGGGTAGCCTACGAGCAGTACTTC,CASSLVPGVAYEQYF
TRBJ2-1,TRBV7-9,NA,NA,TGTGCCAGCAGCTTAGATACCAGCTACAATGAGCAGTTCTTC,CASSLDTSYNEQFF
TRBJ1-1,TRBV6-5,NA,few,TGTGCCAGCAGTTACTCGAGGCTTAACACTGAAGCTTTCTTT,CASSYSRLNTEAFF
TRBJ2-1,TRBV6-5,NA,few,TGTGCCAGCAGTGACTCAGGGGGGTACAATGAGCAGTTCTTC,CASSDSGGYNEQFF
TRBJ1-1,TRBV11-2,NA,NA,TGTGCCAGCAGCACAGGGCTTCGAATGAACACTGAAGCTTTCTTT,CASSTGLRMNTEAFF
TRBJ2-2,TRBV4-1,NA,NA,TGCGCCAGCAGCCAAGTGAGAGGGGAGCTGTTTTTT,CASSQVRGELFF
TRBJ2-7,TRBV6-6,TRBD1,NA,TGTGCCAGCAGTTACGGGACAGGGCGCTCCTACGAGCAGTACTTC,CASSYGTGRSYEQYF
TRBJ2-7,TRBV28,NA,NA,TGTGCCAGCACGGCGGGGGCTCCCTACGAGCAGTACTTC,CASTAGAPYEQYF
TRBJ2-3,TRBV27,NA,NA,TGTGCCAGCAGTTTACCCCCCAGGGGCGGAACGGATACGCAGTATTTT,CASSLPPRGGTDTQYF
TRBJ2-4,TRBV30,NA,NA,TGTGCCTTATCGTTGGAGGGAATGACCGAGTACTTC,CALSLEGMTEYF
TRBJ1-1,TRBV27,NA,NA,TGTGCCAGCAGTTTGGGAGGGTTTGCCACTGAAGCTTTCTTT,CASSLGGFATEAFF
TRBJ2-1,TRBV15,NA,few,TGTGCCACCAGCAGAGGGGACAATGAGCAGTTCTTC,CATSRGDNEQFF